These 12 T cell receptor beta chains were all obtained from the same sample, sequenced in a study of T cell clonality in common variable immunodeficiency. Sequencing was performed with immunoSEQ multiplex PCR; in TCRdb, only in-frame clones are kept and a portion is missing. The sample contains 80,000 or so clones, none of them singletons. Sequenced: peripheral blood mononuclear cells. These receptor sequences come from a person between 18 and 75 years old in good health.

A note on this clone: The read terminates 3 residues before the CDR3 end, so the remaining end is supplied by the germline J gene. This chain links TRBV20-1 with TRBJ1-1, with TRBD1 as a possible D gene (6 bases). The CDR3 is made up of 17 amino acids. V was pared by 4 bases and J by 5 bases, with 26 bases between. CDR1 is DFQATT and CDR2 is SNEGSKA in the germline V gene (reference sequence). The CDR3 bases that were read are TGCAGTGCTAACGGCGGCCCAACGCGGGGGGGGCGAACTGAA. This encodes CSANGGPTRGGRTE. The complete CDR3 protein is CSANGGPTRGGRTEAFF.

The sample holds many counts of this clone. The missing CDR3 end, 3 residues past where the read stops, is filled in from the germline J gene. This chain uses TRBV6-2 or TRBV6-3 with TRBJ2-3, with D perhaps given as TRBD1 or TRBD2 (5 bases each). The CDR3 length is 14 residues. Looked up from germline, CDR1 is MNHEY and CDR2 is SVGEGT. Between the trimmed V and J ends, which lost 0 bases and 7 bases, there was a span of 11 bases. CDR3 bases read: TGTGCCAGCAGTTACTCGAGGGGAATTAATACG. Residues: CASSYSRGINT. The complete CDR3 protein is CASSYSRGINTQYF.

There are many counts of this clone. The CDR3 end lies 3 residues beyond the end of the read and is filled in from the germline J gene. J is TRBJ1-2 and V is TRBV20-1, with D hard to call. V was pared by 1 base and J by 4 bases, with 10 bases between. Germline values: CDR1 DFQATT, CDR2 SNEGSKA (reference sequence). The CDR3 contains 13 residues. CDR3 DNA, as far as it was read: TGCAGTGCTAGAGCCGGTACGGGCTATGGC. Protein: CSARAGTGYG. The complete CDR3 sequence is CSARAGTGYGYTF.

This clone was counted at least ten times. The read terminates 3 residues ahead of where the CDR3 ends, so the germline J gene completes it. This chain links TRBV6-2 or TRBV6-3 with TRBJ1-1; 7 nucleotides agree with TRBD1. With 6 bases clipped from V and 1 base from J, the junction kept 8 bases outside the gene matches. Germline V CDR1 and CDR2: MNHEY, SVGEGT. This CDR3 contains 15 residues. The covered CDR3 bases are TGTGCCAGCAGCCTACAGGGGCGACAGAACACTGAA. Residues: CASSLQGRQNTE. The whole CDR3 reads CASSLQGRQNTEAFF.

There are many counts of this clone. The sequenced fragment ends 3 residues before the CDR3 boundary, so the rest is inferred from the germline J gene. J is TRBJ1-2 and V is TRBV20-1, with D possibly TRBD1 on 5 matching bases. Trimming took 1 base from V and 4 from J, leaving 19 bases between them. The CDR3 is 16 amino acids. Germline CDR1 is DFQATT and CDR2 is SNEGSKA (reference sequence). This CDR3 is CSARVGGANPFYGYTF. The DNA read from the CDR3 is TGCAGTGCTAGAGTTGGAGGGGCCAACCCTTTCTATGGC.

The table lists this clone with many counts. The read terminates 3 residues ahead of where the CDR3 ends, so the germline J gene completes it. This chain joins TRBV7-2 and TRBJ1-6; weak D call: TRBD1 (5 bases). This CDR3 has 14 residues. CDR1 is SGHTA and CDR2 is FQGNSA in the germline V gene. V gave up 7 bases and J gave up 8 bases, with 15 bases separating them. The CDR3 loop reads CASTAGQGDSPLHF. The CDR3 DNA, read in part, is TGTGCCAGCACAGCGGGTCAGGGAGATTCACCC. Using reference TRBV7-2 and TRBJ1-6 for the parts outside the CDR3, the full variable domain is GAGVSQSPSNKVTEKGKDVELRCDPISGHTALYWYRQSLGQGLEFLIYFQGNSAPDKSGLPSDRFSAERTGGSVSTLTIQRTQQEDSAVYLCASTAGQGDSPLHFGNGTRLTVT.

This clone came up many times. Coverage ceases 3 residues before the CDR3 finishes, and the germline J gene fills in the end. The genes are TRBV2 and TRBJ2-2; TRBD1 matches 10 bases. V trimming: 4 bases; J trimming: 5 bases; junction bases outside the gene matches: 13. The CDR3 extends over 18 amino acids. Germline assignment: CDR1 SNHLY and CDR2 FYNNEI. The CDR3 reads CASSARGQGVAFTGELFF. CDR3 DNA, as far as it was read: TGTGCCAGCAGTGCCCGCGGACAGGGGGTGGCCTTTACCGGGGAG.

The sample holds many counts of this clone. An end of the junction does not agree with germline; a read error may underlie this. Coverage ceases 3 residues before the CDR3 finishes, and the germline J gene fills in the end. This chain connects TRBV5-6 to TRBJ2-7; no clear D. Looked up from germline, CDR1 is SGHDT and CDR2 is YYEEEE. This CDR3 has 11 amino acids. CDR3 residues: CVSSRSYEQYF. The CDR3 bases that were read are TGTGTCAGCAGCCGGTCCTACGAG.

This clone was seen at least ten times. The read halts 3 residues ahead of the CDR3 end, with the missing end drawn from the germline J gene. The chain couples TRBV19 to TRBJ2-5; D is possibly TRBD1 (5 bases). In germline, CDR1 is LNHDA, CDR2 SQIVND (reference sequence). The CDR3 consists of 14 residues. With 2 bases removed from V and 3 bases from J, the gap between germline ends came to 10 bases. The DNA read from the CDR3 is TGTGCCAGTAGTATACGGACAAGAAAAGAGACC. Its protein product is CASSIRTRKET. The full CDR3 protein reads CASSIRTRKETQYF.

This clone showed up many times. The sequence runs out 3 residues before the end of the CDR3; the remainder is reconstructed from the germline J gene. V usage is TRBV12-3 or TRBV12-4 and J usage is TRBJ2-6, with D possibly matching TRBD2 (6 bases). Trimming took 5 bases from V and 0 from J, leaving 17 bases between them. This CDR3 has 18 amino acids. CDR3 sequence: CASSPEGQPVSGANVLTF. CDR3 DNA (partial): TGTGCCAGCAGTCCGGAGGGGCAGCCCGTCTCTGGGGCCAACGTC.

This clone appeared many times. Sequencing ends 3 residues short of the CDR3 end; the germline J gene provides the rest. This chain joins TRBV19 and TRBJ1-1; perhaps TRBD1 as D (6 bases). The CDR3 is 13 amino acids. V was trimmed by 3 bases and J by 5 bases, leaving 10 bases between them. Germline CDR1 LNHDA, CDR2 SQIVND (reference sequence). CDR3 DNA, as far as it was read: TGTGCCAGTAGTATGTCCGGGACAACTGAA. The encoded protein is CASSMSGTTE. The entire CDR3 reads CASSMSGTTEAFF. The full variable domain, with the rest looked up from reference TRBV19 and TRBJ1-1, is DGGITQSPKYLFRKEGQNVTLSCEQNLNHDAMYWYRQDPGQGLRLIYYSQIVNDFQKGDIAEGYSVSREKKESFPLTVTSAQKNPTAFYLCASSMSGTTEAFFGQGTRLTVV.

This clone was picked up many times. The sequence runs out 3 residues before the end of the CDR3; the remainder is reconstructed from the germline J gene. The chain is built from TRBV20-1 and TRBJ2-3, with D unresolved. CDR1 is DFQATT and CDR2 is SNEGSKA in the germline V gene (reference sequence). V was shortened by 3 bases and J by 3 bases, with 13 bases between the two germline ends. The CDR3 contains 14 residues. CDR3 bases read: TGCAGTGCTAGTGTAGCCCGGGTTACAGATACG. As protein: CSASVARVTDT. The entire CDR3 reads CSASVARVTDTQYF.